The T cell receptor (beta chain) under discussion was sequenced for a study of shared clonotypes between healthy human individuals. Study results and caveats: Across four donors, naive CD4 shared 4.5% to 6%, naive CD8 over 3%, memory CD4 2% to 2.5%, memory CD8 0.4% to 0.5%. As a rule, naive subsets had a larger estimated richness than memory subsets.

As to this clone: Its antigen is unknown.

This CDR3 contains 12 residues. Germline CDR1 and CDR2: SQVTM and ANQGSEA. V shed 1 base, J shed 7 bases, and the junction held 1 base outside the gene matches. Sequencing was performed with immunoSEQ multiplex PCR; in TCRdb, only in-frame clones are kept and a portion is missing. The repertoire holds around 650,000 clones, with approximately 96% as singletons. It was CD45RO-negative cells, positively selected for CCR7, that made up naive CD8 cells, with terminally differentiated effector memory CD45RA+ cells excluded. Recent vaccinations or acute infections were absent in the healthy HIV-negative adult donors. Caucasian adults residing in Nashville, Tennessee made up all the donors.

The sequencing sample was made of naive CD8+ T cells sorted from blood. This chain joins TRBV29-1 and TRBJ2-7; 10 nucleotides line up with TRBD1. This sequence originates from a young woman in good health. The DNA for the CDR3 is TGCAGCGTTGAAGGGACAGGGGGGGAGCAGTACTTC. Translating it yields CSVEGTGGEQYF.